The rows below give T cell receptor beta chains drawn from one sample of a study of T-cell memory formation after mild COVID-19. TCRdb reprocessed the 5' RACE reads with MiXCR, giving one entry per CDR3 protein. In the table there are some 150,000 distinct CDR3 sequences, 15% to 20% of which are singletons. The specimen sequenced was PBMCs or a T cell subset sorted from them (not recorded which). The source is an adult woman who had mild COVID-19 (a few samples of this study predate the infection). Cell type and time point are not known. Both conserved end residues are part of each CDR3.

V: TRBV21-1
J: TRBJ2-2
CDR3: CASSTQGEDTGELFF

V: TRBV11-2
J: TRBJ1-2
CDR3: CASSLAGGNGYTF

V: TRBV12-3/TRBV12-4
J: TRBJ1-5
CDR3: CASSLVFSNQPQHF

V: TRBV29-1
J: TRBJ2-7
CDR3: CSVCIGGGAYEQYF

V: TRBV5-1
J: TRBJ2-7
CDR3: CASTQTPDLYEQYF

V: TRBV9
J: TRBJ2-5
CDR3: CASKGTSGGSETQYF

V: TRBV7-8
J: TRBJ2-5
CDR3: CASSGTSGLETQYF

V: TRBV9
J: TRBJ2-7
CDR3: CASSPRRNTYEQYF

V: TRBV12-5
J: TRBJ2-3
CDR3: CASGLVPKDREGTDTQYF

V: TRBV2
J: TRBJ2-5
CDR3: CASSLGRGGGQETQYF

V: TRBV7-2
J: TRBJ2-1
CDR3: CASSVQGVGNEQFF

V: TRBV5-6
J: TRBJ2-3
CDR3: CASSLPTGRTGEDTQYF

V: TRBV18
J: TRBJ2-7
CDR3: CASSPGGTGSYEQYF

V: TRBV5-1
J: TRBJ2-1
CDR3: CASSLGGSGEQFF

V: TRBV4-1
J: TRBJ2-3
CDR3: CASSRAVGTSGDTDTQYF

V: TRBV30
J: TRBJ2-6
CDR3: CAWTGGDRVRSGANVLTF